What follows is one T cell receptor (beta chain) and its context. The clone's antigen remains unknown. Base quality data are lacking; no much larger clone is found one base away. The CDR3 regions of human TCRbeta chains were subjected to immunosequencing. Concerning the study's data processing: Repertoire TCRs were matched against a reference library of SARS-CoV-2-specific TCRs generated with the MIRA antigen-specificity platform. Breadth was defined as the fraction of unique TCRs that were SARS-CoV-2-associated, and depth was defined as the fraction of total T cells that were SARS-CoV-2-associated. Using the MIRA data, each spike-specific TCR was assigned both to the spike region to which the TCR was reactive and to a CD4 or CD8 class. Log10-transformed breadth and depth values were compared by one-way ANOVA with Sidak's multiple comparisons tests. Not all clones reach the TCRdb copy of this immuneACCESS table, which keeps in-frame sequences only. Checked studies attribute under half of the gap to unresolved V genes and leave the rest unexplained. The V and J calls and clone size come from that table; D and trimming were worked out from the DNA. The sample has roughly 48,000 clones on record, about 91% of them singletons. Approximately 5.3% of the sample is in the top ten clones.

The CDR3 runs 13 amino acids, cysteine and phenylalanine included. This entry keeps only the CDR3 DNA: 39 bases, framed from base 1. Deletion took 6 bases off V and 3 bases off J, with a span of 12 bases between the germline ends. This sample was taken from a study of T cell responses to AZD1222 COVID-19 vaccine (dated by TCRdb to 2020 to 2023). Study-level background: TCR sequencing was performed for fewer than 250 trial participants, of whom 200 to 210 were given two doses of AZD1222 and roughly 25 were given two doses of MenACWY control vaccine. Trial participants were enrolled by age into subgroups of 18-55, 56-69 and 70-plus years, and roughly 150, 30 and 60 TCR-sequenced participants, respectively, were included in these subgroups.

Study-level results and caveats: Only five to seven AZD1222 recipients were SARS-CoV-2 seropositive at baseline, limiting conclusions about previously exposed vaccinees. Reportedly, almost half of the unique spike-specific TCRs recognized epitopes lying outside the regions that are mutated in the B.1.351 and B.1.1.7 variants. Vaccine-associated CD4 TCRs spanned the whole spike protein, with dominant responses in regions 160-218 and 743-854. Spike-specific TCR breadth and depth rose significantly after two AZD1222 doses compared with day 0 and with MenACWY recipients. Participants were mostly white British and included more females than males, and it was suggested by the authors that clonal diversity may have been underestimated. In the small 56-69-year group, the increase in depth fell short of significance, most likely because of low power. Because no samples from the day 14 peak response were available, repertoires could be characterized only after the peak T cell response.

The time point tag for this specimen amounts to: about 28 days (+/-7) after the second vaccine dose. Because spike-specific TCR depth and breadth did not differ between the two schedules, AZD1222 recipients who got a second dose at roughly 4 weeks were pooled with those who got a second dose at roughly 12 weeks. The vaccinee samples were drawn from two UK trials, COV001 and COV002, one of which was a single-blind randomized controlled phase 2/3 trial testing AZD1222 (ChAdOx1 nCoV-19) in healthy adults. Trial participant PBMC samples were collected at day 0 and day 28 after the second dose for TCRbeta chain sequencing.

Sequenced material: peripheral blood, taken 28 days after the second AZD1222 dose. This chain is built from TRBV12-3 or TRBV12-4 and TRBJ2-7; no D gene is confidently identified. The clonotype comes from an adult who received the AZD1222 COVID-19 vaccine. In nucleotide form, the sequence is TGTGCCAGCAGCTATGGTTCTTACTACGAGCAGTACTTC. Translated, it reads CASSYGSYYEQYF.